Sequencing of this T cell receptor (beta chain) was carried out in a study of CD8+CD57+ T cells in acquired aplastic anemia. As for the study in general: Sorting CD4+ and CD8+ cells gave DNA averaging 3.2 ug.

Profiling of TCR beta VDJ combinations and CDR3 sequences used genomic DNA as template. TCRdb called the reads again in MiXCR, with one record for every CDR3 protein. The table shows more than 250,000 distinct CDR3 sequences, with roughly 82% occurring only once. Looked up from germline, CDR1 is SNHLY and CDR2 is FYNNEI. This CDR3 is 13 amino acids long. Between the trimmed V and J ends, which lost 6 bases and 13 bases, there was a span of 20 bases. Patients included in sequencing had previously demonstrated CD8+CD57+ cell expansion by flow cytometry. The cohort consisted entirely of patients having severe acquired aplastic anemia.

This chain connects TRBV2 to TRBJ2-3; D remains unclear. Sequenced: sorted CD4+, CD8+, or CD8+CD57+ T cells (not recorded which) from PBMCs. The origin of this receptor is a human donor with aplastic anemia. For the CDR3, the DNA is TGTGCCAGCAGGGACGGTAGCAGAGATACCAAGTATTTT. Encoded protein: CASRDGSRDTKYF.